A single sample gave rise to the 27 T cell receptor beta chains below, sequenced in a study of glioma-infiltrating T cells. TCR alpha and beta CDR3 regions were amplified from RNA using iRepertoire nested multiplex PCR. TCRdb re-analysed the multiplex PCR reads in MiXCR, keeping a single row per CDR3 protein. The sample has about 210,000 distinct CDR3 sequences; 30% to 40% are singletons. Sequences were obtained from glioma tissue, nonneoplastic brain tissue, or PBMCs (not recorded which). All receptors derive from a human donor with low-grade glioma or glioblastoma, undergoing nonglioma brain surgery, or in good health (not recorded which).

This clonotype was observed many times. This chain links TRBV27 with TRBJ2-7; D is unclear. The CDR3 has 13 residues. V was shortened by 3 bases and J by 7 bases, with 13 bases between the two germline ends. Germline V gene sequence: CDR1 MNHEY, CDR2 SMNVEV (reference sequence). The CDR3 reads CASSFLGPSEQYF. CDR3 DNA sequence: TGTGCCAGCAGTTTTCTAGGTCCTAGTGAGCAGTACTTC.

Remarks on this clonotype: A junction boundary mismatches the germline segment, possibly from a read error. The rearrangement links TRBV27 to TRBJ1-1, with D uncertain. CDR3 length: 14 amino acids. The germline V gene has CDR1 MNHEY and CDR2 SMNVEV (reference sequence). CDR3 in DNA: TGTGCCAGCAGTTCCAACGGGGTGAACACTGAAGCTTCCTTT. This encodes CASSSNGVNTEASF.

The table lists this clonotype with a few counts. V and J are TRBV19 and TRBJ2-7; TRBD1 aligns across 10 bases. Looked up from germline, CDR1 is LNHDA and CDR2 is SQIVND (reference sequence). V dropped 3 bases and J dropped 7; count of bases not matched to a gene: 6. The CDR3 consists of 14 residues. The CDR3 spells CASSIPGQGREQYF. CDR3 DNA: TGTGCCAGTAGTATCCCGGGACAGGGGCGGGAGCAGTACTTC.

This clonotype occurred many times. V usage is TRBV6-5 and J usage is TRBJ2-7; D not certain. The V end lost 2 bases, the J end lost 0 bases, and 5 bases lay between the germline ends. Germline V lookup: CDR1 MNHEY, CDR2 SVGAGI. This CDR3 is 13 amino acids long. The CDR3 nucleotides are TGTGCCAGCAGTTACAGCTACTCCTACGAGCAGTACTTC. Amino acids: CASSYSYSYEQYF.

Many counts were recorded for this clonotype. CDR3 in amino acids: CSARAWLTDTQYF. In DNA, the CDR3 is TGCAGTGCTAGGGCCTGGCTCACAGATACGCAGTATTTT. The chain carries TRBV20-1 and TRBJ2-3; no clear D gene. The CDR3 runs 13 residues. Trimming shortened V by 3 bases and J by 2 bases, and 9 bases separated the two germline ends. The germline V gene encodes CDR1 DFQATT and CDR2 SNEGSKA (reference sequence).

The chain joins TRBV3-1 to TRBJ2-1, with D unclear. There are 16 residues in the CDR3. Germline V gene data show CDR1 as LGHDT and CDR2 as YNNKEL (reference sequence). Trimming took off 0 bases at V and 0 bases at J, with 9 bases between the two ends. CDR3 amino acids: CASSQDTSSSYNEQFF. In nucleotides, the CDR3 is TGTGCCAGCAGCCAAGACACTTCCAGCTCCTACAATGAGCAGTTCTTC.

Concerning this clonotype itself: At one end, the junction sequence differs from germline, possibly due to a read error. The V and J genes are TRBV5-4 and TRBJ2-3; 11 positions agree with TRBD2. The germline gives CDR1 SGHNT, CDR2 YYREEE (reference sequence). CDR3 size: 16 residues. The CDR3 here is CVSSFVVGLAADTQYF. The CDR3 bases are TGTGTCAGCAGCTTTGTCGTGGGACTAGCGGCAGATACGCAGTATTTT.

At least ten counts were recorded for this clonotype. The chain employs TRBV5-4 and TRBJ2-1, with TRBD1 matching 7 bases. Per the germline V gene, CDR1 is SGHNT and CDR2 is YYREEE (reference sequence). J lost 7 bases, V lost 4 bases, and 8 bases had no gene match. This CDR3 comprises 14 residues. CDR3 sequence reads: CASSILDRRNEQFF. DNA for the CDR3: TGTGCCAGCAGCATATTGGACAGGCGGAATGAGCAGTTCTTC.

The rearrangement uses TRBV27 and TRBJ1-6; 10 bases line up with TRBD1. The germline CDR1 and CDR2 sequences are MNHEY and SMNVEV (reference sequence). This CDR3 is built from 16 residues. V was pared by 6 bases and J by 8 bases, with 10 bases of the junction left unmatched. DNA of the CDR3: TGTGCCAGCAGACCGGGACAGGGGATGGGGGATTCACCCCTCCACTTT. Translation: CASRPGQGMGDSPLHF.

In this sample, this clonotype turned up a few times. V usage is TRBV7-3 and J usage is TRBJ2-1; no reliable D call. The ends were cut back, 5 bases at V and 5 bases at J, with 19 bases in the middle. The CDR3 runs to 16 residues. CDR1 and CDR2 from the germline V gene are SGHTA and FQGTGA. The CDR3 DNA reads TGTGCCAGCAGCCTTACGGGTACTTCCCATCACAATGAGCAGTTCTTC. Amino acid sequence: CASSLTGTSHHNEQFF.

This clonotype appeared many times. The V and J genes are TRBV4-1 and TRBJ2-7, with 9 bases aligning to TRBD1. The ends lost 5 bases at V and 0 bases at J; junction bases unmatched: 8. This CDR3 has 16 residues. CDR1 and CDR2 (germline): MGHRA, YSYEKL. The CDR3 here is CASSLGTGSGSYEQYF. CDR3 sequence (DNA): TGCGCCAGCAGCTTAGGGACAGGGTCGGGCTCCTACGAGCAGTACTTC.

At least ten counts were recorded for this clonotype. The chain couples TRBV6-2 or TRBV6-3 to TRBJ1-1, with D hard to call. Germline lookup yields CDR1 MNHEY and CDR2 SVGEGT. The CDR3 loop spans 14 amino acids. Trimming took off 0 bases at V and 9 bases at J, with 14 bases between the two ends. The CDR3 loop is CASSYSFRLEQAFF. In DNA, the CDR3 is TGTGCCAGCAGTTACTCTTTTCGACTAGAACAAGCTTTCTTT.

For this clonotype: A clone one base away is much larger, so this may be a read error. The chain recombines TRBV29-1 with TRBJ1-2; D is ambiguous. From germline, CDR1 is SQVTM and CDR2 ANQGSEA. The CDR3 covers 12 residues. The CDR3 protein is CSVGTANYGYAF. For the CDR3, the DNA is TGCAGCGTTGGAACGGCTAACTATGGCTACGCCTTC.

Comments on this clonotype: A read error may produce the germline difference seen at one junction end. This chain links TRBV6-6 with TRBJ1-5; D not certain. CDR1 MNHNY and CDR2 SVGAGI come from the germline V gene (reference sequence). The CDR3 extends over 12 amino acids. The CDR3 coding sequence is TGTGCCAGCAGTTACACCGACTCGACCCAGCACTTT. Its protein is CASSYTDSTQHF.

This CDR3 is CASSPPLKPKVYNEQFF. The CDR3 DNA sequence: TGTGCCAGCAGTCCCCCACTGAAACCGAAAGTTTACAATGAGCAGTTCTTC. The rearrangement uses TRBV25-1 and TRBJ2-1; D ambiguous. Trimming cost V 5 bases and J 4 bases, with 21 bases left between them. This CDR3 has 17 residues. Germline-derived CDR1 and CDR2 are MGHDK and SYGVNS.

The V gene is TRBV4-1, the J gene TRBJ2-5, with D hard to call. Trimming took off 0 bases at V and 1 base at J, with 9 bases between the two ends. Germline V gene data show CDR1 as MGHRA and CDR2 as YSYEKL. There are 15 residues in the CDR3. The CDR3 is CASSQEHLVQETQYF. CDR3 in DNA: TGCGCCAGCAGCCAAGAGCACCTGGTCCAAGAGACCCAGTACTTC.

This clonotype was counted many times. The chain joins TRBV20-1 to TRBJ2-7, with 7 bases fitting TRBD1. The CDR3 is 13 residues long. The germline gives CDR1 DFQATT, CDR2 SNEGSKA (reference sequence). After removal of 3 bases from V and 7 bases from J, the junction contained 9 bases not matched to a gene. Here the CDR3 DNA reads TGCAGTGCTAGGGGGACAGCACCGTGGGAGCAGTACTTC. It is translated as CSARGTAPWEQYF.

This clonotype showed up many times. The chain employs TRBV12-3 or TRBV12-4 and TRBJ1-5; D ambiguous. The CDR3 runs to 13 residues. V dropped 8 bases and J dropped 4 bases, with 12 bases sitting between them. The DNA for the CDR3 is TGTGCCAGCCAGAGCTTGGCGAATCAGCCCCAGCATTTT. The encoded protein is CASQSLANQPQHF.

This clonotype has a count of ten or more. V usage is TRBV2 and J usage is TRBJ1-5; D is undetermined. V was shortened by 3 bases and J by 5 bases, with 5 bases between the two germline ends. From germline, CDR1 is SNHLY and CDR2 FYNNEI. This CDR3 comprises 12 residues. This chain's CDR3 is CASSDSYQPQHF. In nucleotides, the CDR3 is TGTGCCAGCAGTGACAGTTATCAGCCCCAGCATTTT.

Of note for this clonotype: A read error is likely, as this CDR3 ends without the conserved phenylalanine or tryptophan. V is TRBV20-1 and J is TRBJ1-1; D unclear. V lost 4 bases, J lost 4 bases, and 13 bases lay in between. The germline gives CDR1 DFQATT, CDR2 SNEGSKA (reference sequence). The CDR3 sequence is 13 residues long. The CDR3 sequence is CSAIPGVGTEAFC. The DNA of the CDR3 is TGCAGTGCTATCCCCGGGGTCGGCACTGAAGCTTTCTGT.

This clonotype appeared many times. The chain combines TRBV6-2 or TRBV6-3 with TRBJ2-5; 11 nucleotides match TRBD2. CDR3 length equals 17 residues. Trimming cost V 2 bases and J 4 bases; bases outside gene matches: 9. The germline V gene has CDR1 MNHEY and CDR2 SVGEGT. CDR3 sequence reads: CASSYQELAGARETQYF. The DNA for the CDR3 is TGTGCCAGCAGTTACCAGGAACTAGCGGGAGCTCGAGAGACCCAGTACTTC.

CDR3 DNA: TGTGCCAGCAGCTCGACAGTCCTGACCGCCCAGTACTTC. Encoded protein: CASSSTVLTAQYF. This sequence joins TRBV11-3 and TRBJ2-5, with D perhaps matching TRBD1 (5 bases). Per germline, CDR1 SGHNT and CDR2 YENEEA. V lost 4 bases to trimming and J lost 9 bases, with 15 bases between them. The CDR3 contains 13 residues.

For this clonotype: A much larger clone is a single base away; this may be a read error. The chain couples TRBV7-8 to TRBJ2-1, with D hard to call. CDR3 size: 11 residues. Germline CDR1 is SGHVS and CDR2 is FQNEAQ. As DNA, the CDR3 is TGTGCCAGCACGGAATGGGATGAGCAGCTCTTC. As protein: CASTEWDEQLF.

The chain has TRBV4-3 and TRBJ2-7; TRBD2 is a possible D gene (6 bases). V was shortened by 0 bases and J by 1 base, with 16 bases between the two germline ends. The CDR3 has 17 amino acids. Looked up from germline, CDR1 is LGHNA and CDR2 is YSLEER. In nucleotides, the CDR3 is TGCGCCAGCAGCCAAGATCTAGCGCGGGGCTATTCCTACGAGCAGTACTTC. Translating gives CASSQDLARGYSYEQYF.

This clonotype was seen a handful of times. The CDR3 bases are TGTGCCAGCAGTCCCGCGGCCGGGGAGCTGTTTTTT. Translating it yields CASSPAAGELFF. V usage is TRBV28 and J usage is TRBJ2-2; D is undetermined. This CDR3 is built from 12 residues. Trimming cost V 5 bases and J 6 bases, with 7 bases left between them. Germline CDR1 reads MDHEN; CDR2 reads SYDVKM.

J is TRBJ2-5 and V is TRBV9; tentative D call: TRBD2 (5 bases). Germline lookup yields CDR1 SGDLS and CDR2 YYNGEE. V was shortened by 0 bases and J by 6 bases, with 15 bases between the two germline ends. This CDR3 has 15 residues. This CDR3 is CASSVGLALDKTQYF. The CDR3, as DNA: TGTGCCAGCAGCGTAGGTCTAGCTCTAGACAAGACCCAGTACTTC.

Comment on this clonotype: A much larger clone sits a single nucleotide away, making a read error possible. The chain links TRBV12-3 or TRBV12-4 to TRBJ1-5, with D possibly being TRBD1 (5 bases). Deletions cut 6 bases from V and 4 bases from J, with 19 bases between. The CDR3 covers 16 residues. The CDR3 sequence is CASSPQMGPTNQPQHF. The CDR3, as DNA: TGTGCCAGCAGCCCCCAGATGGGACCTACTAATCAGCCCCAGCATTTT.